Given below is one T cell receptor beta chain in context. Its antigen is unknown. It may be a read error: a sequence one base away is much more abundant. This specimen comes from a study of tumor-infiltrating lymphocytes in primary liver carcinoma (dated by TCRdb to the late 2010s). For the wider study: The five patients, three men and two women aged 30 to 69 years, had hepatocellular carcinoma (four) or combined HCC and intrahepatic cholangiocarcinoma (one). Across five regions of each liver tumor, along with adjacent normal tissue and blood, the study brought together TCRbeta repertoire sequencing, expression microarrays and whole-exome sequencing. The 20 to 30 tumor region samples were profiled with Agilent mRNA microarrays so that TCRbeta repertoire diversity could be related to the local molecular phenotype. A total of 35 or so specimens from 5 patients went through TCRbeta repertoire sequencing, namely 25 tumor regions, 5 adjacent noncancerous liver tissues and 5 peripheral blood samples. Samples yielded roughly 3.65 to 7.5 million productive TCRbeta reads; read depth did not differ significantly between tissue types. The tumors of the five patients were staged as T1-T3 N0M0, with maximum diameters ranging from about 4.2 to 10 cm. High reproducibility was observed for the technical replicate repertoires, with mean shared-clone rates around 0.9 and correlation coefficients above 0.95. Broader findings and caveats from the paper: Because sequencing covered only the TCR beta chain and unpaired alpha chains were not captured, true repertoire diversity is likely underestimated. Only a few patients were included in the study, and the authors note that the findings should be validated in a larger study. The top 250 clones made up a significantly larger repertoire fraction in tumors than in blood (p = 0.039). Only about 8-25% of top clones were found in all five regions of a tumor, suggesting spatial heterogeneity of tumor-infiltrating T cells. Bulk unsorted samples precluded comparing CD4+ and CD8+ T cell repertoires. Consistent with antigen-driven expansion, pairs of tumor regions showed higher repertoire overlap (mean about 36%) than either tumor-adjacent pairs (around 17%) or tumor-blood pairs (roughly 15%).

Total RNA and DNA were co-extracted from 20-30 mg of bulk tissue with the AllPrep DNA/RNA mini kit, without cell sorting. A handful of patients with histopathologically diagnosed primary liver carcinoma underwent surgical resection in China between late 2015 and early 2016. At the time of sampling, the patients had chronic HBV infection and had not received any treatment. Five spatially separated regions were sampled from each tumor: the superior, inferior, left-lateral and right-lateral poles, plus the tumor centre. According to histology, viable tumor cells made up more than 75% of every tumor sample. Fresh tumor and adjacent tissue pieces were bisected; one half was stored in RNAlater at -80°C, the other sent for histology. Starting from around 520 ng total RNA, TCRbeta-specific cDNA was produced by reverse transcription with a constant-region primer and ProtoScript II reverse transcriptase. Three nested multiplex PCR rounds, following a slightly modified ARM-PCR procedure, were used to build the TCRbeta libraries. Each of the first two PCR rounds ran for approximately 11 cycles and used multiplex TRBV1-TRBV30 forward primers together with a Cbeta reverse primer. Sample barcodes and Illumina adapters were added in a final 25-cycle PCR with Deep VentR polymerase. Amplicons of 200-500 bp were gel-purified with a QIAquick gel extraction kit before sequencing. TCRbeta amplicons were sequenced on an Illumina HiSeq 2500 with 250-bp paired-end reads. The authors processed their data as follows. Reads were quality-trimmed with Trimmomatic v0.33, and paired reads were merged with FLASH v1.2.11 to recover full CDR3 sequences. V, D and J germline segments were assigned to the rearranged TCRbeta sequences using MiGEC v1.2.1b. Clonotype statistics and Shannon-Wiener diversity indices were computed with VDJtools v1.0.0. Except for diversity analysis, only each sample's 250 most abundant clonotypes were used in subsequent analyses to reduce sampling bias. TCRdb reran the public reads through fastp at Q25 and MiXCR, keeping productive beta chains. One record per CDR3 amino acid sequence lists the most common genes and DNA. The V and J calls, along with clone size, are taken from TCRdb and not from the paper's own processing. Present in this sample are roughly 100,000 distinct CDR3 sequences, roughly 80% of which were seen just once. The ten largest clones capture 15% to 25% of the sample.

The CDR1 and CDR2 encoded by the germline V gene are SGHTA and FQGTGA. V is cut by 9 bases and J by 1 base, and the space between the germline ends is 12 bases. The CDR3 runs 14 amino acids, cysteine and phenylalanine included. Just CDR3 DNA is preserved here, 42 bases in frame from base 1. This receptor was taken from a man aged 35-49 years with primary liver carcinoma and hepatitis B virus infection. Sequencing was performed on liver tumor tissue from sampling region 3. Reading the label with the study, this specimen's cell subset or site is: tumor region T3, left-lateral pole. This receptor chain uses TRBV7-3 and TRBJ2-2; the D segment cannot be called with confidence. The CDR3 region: CARSPPGNTGELFF. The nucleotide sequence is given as TGTGCCAGGAGCCCGCCAGGGAACACCGGGGAGCTGTTTTTT.